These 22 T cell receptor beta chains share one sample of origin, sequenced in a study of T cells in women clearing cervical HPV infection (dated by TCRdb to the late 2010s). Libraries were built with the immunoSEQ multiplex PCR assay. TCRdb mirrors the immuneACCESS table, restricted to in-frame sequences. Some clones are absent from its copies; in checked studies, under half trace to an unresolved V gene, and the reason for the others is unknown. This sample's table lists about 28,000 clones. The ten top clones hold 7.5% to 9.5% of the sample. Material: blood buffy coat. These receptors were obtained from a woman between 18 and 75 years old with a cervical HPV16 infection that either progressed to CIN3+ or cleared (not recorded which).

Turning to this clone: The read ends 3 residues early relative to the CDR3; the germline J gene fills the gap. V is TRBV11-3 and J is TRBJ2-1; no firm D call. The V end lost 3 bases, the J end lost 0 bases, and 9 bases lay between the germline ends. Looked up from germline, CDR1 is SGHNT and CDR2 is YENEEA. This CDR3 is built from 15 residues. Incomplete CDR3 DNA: TGTGCCAGCAGCTTTCGAACCAGCTCCTACAATGAG. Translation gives CASSFRTSSYNE. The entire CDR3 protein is CASSFRTSSYNEQFF.

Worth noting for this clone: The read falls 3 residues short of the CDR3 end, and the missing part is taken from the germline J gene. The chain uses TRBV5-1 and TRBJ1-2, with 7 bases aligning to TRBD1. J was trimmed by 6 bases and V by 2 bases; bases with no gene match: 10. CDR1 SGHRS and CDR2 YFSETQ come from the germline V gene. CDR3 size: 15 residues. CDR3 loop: CASSLQGIVGDGYTF. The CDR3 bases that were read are TGCGCCAGCAGCTTACAGGGGATCGTTGGAGATGGC.

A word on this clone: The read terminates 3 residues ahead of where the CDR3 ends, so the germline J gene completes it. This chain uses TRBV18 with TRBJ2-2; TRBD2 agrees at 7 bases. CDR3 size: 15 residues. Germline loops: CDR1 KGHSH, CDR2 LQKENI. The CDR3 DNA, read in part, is TGTGCCAGCTCACCACGGGCCGGGGAGGGCGAAAAG. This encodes CASSPRAGEGEK. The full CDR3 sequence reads CASSPRAGEGEKLFF.

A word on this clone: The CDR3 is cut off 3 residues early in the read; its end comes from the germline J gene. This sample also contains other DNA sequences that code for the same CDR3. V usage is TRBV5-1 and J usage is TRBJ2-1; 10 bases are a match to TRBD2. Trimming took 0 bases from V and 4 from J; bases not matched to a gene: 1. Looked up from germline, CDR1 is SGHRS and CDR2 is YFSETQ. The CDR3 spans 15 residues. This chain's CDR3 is CASSLGTSGYNEQFF. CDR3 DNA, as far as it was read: TGCGCCAGCAGCTTGGGGACTAGCGGATACAATGAG.

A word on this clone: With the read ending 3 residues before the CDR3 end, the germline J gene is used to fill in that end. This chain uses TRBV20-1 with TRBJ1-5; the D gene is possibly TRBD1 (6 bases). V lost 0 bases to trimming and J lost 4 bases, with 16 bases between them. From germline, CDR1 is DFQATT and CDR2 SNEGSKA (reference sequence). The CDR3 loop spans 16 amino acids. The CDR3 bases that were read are TGCAGTGCTAGAGATACACAGGGTGGGGCTAATCAGCCC. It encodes CSARDTQGGANQP. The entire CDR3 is CSARDTQGGANQPQHF.

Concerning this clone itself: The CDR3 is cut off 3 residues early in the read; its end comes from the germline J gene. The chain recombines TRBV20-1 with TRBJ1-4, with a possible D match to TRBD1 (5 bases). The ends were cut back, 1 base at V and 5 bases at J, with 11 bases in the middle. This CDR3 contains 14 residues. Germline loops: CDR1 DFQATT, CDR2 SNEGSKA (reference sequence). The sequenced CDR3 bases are TGCAGTGCTAGAGGAAGCAGGGAGAATGAAAAA. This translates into CSARGSRENEK. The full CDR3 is CSARGSRENEKLFF.

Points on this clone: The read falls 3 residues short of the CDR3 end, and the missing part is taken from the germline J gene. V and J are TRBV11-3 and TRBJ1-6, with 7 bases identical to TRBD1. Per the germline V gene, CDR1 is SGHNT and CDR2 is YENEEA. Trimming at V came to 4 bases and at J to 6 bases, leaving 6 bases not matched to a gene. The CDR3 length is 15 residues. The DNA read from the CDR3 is TGTGCCAGCAGCTCAGGGGACAGCGGTAATTCACCC. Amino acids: CASSSGDSGNSP. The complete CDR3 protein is CASSSGDSGNSPLHF.

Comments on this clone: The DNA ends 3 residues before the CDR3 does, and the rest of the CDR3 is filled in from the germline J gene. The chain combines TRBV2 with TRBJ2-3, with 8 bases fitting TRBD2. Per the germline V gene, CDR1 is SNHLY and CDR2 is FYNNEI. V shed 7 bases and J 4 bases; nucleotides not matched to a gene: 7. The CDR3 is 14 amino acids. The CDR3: CASTSSGVADTQYF. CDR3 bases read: TGTGCCAGCACGAGTAGCGGGGTAGCAGATACG.

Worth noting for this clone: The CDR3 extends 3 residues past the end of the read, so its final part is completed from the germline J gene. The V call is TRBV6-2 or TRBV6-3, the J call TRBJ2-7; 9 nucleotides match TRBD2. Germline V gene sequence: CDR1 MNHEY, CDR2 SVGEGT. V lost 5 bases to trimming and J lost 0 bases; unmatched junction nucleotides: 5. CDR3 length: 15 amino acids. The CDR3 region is CASSQTSGSSYEQYF. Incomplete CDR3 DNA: TGTGCCAGCAGTCAGACTAGCGGAAGCTCCTACGAG.

CDR3 bases read: TGTGCCAGCAGGGGGGGGACCGCTAACTATGGC. Residues: CASRGGTANYG. The whole CDR3 region reads CASRGGTANYGYTF. V is TRBV5-4 and J is TRBJ1-2; D is possibly TRBD1 (5 bases). The read ends 3 residues shy of where the CDR3 ends; the end is completed using the germline J gene. Germline V gene data show CDR1 as SGHNT and CDR2 as YYREEE (reference sequence). V lost 5 bases to trimming and J lost 0 bases, with 11 bases between them. The CDR3 runs to 14 residues.

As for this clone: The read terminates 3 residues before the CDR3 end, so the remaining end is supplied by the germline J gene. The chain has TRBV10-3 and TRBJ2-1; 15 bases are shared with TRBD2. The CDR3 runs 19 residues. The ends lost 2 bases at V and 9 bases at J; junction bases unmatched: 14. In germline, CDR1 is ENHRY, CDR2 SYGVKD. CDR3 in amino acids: CAISEPSHAGLAGGSEQFF. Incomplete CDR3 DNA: TGTGCCATCAGTGAGCCCTCTCACGCGGGACTAGCGGGAGGAAGTGAG.

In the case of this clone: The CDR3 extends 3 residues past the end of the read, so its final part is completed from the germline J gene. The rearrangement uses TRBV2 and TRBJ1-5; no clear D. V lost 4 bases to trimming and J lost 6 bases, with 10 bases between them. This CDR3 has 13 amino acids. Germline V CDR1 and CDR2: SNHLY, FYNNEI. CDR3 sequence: CASSVGVRQPQHF. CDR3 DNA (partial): TGTGCCAGCAGTGTCGGGGTACGTCAGCCC. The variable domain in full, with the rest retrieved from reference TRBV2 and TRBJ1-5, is EPEVTQTPSHQVTQMGQEVILRCVPISNHLYFYWYRQILGQKVEFLVSFYNNEISEKSEIFDDQFSVERPDGSNFTLKIRSTKLEDSAMYFCASSVGVRQPQHFGDGTRLSIL.

The sequenced part of the CDR3 DNA is TGTGCCAGCTCACCCCTGGATGACAGGAGCTACGAC. Protein product: CASSPLDDRSYD. The complete CDR3 sequence is CASSPLDDRSYDYTF. The V gene is TRBV18, the J gene TRBJ1-2; D perhaps matches TRBD1 (6 bases). The read finishes 3 residues shy of the CDR3 end, and the germline J gene is used to complete it. The CDR3 is made up of 15 amino acids. Germline CDR1 is KGHSH and CDR2 is LQKENI.

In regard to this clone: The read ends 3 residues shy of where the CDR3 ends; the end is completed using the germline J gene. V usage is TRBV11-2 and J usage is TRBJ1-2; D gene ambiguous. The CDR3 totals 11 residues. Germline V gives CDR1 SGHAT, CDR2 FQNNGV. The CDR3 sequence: CASSFKGGYTF. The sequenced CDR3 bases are TGTGCCAGCAGCTTCAAGGGCGGC.

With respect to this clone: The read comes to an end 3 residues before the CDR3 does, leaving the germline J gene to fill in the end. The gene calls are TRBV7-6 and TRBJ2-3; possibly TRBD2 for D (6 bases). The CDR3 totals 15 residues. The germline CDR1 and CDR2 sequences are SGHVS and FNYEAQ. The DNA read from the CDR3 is TGTGCCAGCAGCTCTATCCGGCTAGCGAGGGAGACG. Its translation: CASSSIRLARET. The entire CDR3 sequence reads CASSSIRLARETQYF.

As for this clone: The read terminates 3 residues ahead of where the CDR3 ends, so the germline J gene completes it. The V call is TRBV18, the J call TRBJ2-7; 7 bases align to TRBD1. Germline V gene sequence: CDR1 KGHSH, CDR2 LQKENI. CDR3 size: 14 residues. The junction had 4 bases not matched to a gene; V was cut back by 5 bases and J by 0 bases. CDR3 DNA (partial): TGTGCCAGCTCAACTGGACAGGACTCCTACGAG. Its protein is CASSTGQDSYE. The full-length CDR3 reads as CASSTGQDSYEQYF.

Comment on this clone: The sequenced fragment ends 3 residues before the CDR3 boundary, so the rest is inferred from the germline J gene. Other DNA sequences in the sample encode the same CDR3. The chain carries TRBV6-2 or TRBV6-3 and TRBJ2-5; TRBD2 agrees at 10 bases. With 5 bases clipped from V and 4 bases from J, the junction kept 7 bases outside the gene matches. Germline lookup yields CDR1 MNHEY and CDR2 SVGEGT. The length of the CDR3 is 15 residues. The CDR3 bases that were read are TGTGCCAGCAGTCTGCAGCGGGGGGGTGTAGAGACC. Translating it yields CASSLQRGGVET. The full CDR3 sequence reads CASSLQRGGVETQYF.

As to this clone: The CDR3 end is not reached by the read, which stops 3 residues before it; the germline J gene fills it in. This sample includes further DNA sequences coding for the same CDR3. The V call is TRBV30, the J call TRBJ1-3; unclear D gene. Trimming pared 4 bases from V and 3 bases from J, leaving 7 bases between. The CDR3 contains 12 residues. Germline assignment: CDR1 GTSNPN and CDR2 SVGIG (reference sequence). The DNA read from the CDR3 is TGTGCCTGGAAGGGTGTTGGAAACACC. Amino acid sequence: CAWKGVGNT. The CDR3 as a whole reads CAWKGVGNTIYF.

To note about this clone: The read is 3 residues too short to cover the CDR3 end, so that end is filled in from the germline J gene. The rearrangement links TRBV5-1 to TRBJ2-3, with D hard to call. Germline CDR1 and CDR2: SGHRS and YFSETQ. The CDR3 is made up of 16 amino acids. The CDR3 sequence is CASSLLPGRDQETQYF. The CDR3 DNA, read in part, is TGCGCCAGCAGCTTGTTACCAGGCCGAGACCAAGAGACG.

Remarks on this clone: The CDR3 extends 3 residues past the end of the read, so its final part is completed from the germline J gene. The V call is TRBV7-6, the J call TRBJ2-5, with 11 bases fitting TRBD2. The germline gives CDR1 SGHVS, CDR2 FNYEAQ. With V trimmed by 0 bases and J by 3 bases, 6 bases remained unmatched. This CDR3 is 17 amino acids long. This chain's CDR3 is CASSLARELAGEETQYF. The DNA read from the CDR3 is TGTGCCAGCAGCTTAGCCCGTGAACTAGCGGGAGAAGAGACC.

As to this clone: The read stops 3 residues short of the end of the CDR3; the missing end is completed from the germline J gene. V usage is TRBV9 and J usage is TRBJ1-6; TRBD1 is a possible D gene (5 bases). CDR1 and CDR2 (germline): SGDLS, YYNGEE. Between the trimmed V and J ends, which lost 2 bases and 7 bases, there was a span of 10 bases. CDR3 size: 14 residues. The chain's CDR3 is CASSVQGLNSPLHF. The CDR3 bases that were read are TGTGCCAGCAGCGTCCAGGGATTGAATTCACCC.

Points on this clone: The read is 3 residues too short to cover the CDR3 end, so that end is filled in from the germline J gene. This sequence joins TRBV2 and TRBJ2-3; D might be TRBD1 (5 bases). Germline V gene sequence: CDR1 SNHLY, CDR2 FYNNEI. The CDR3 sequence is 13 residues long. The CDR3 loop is CASSSQEKGTQYF. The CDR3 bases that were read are TGTGCCAGCAGTTCACAGGAGAAAGGGACG.